The 3 T cell receptor beta chains below were found in one sample sequenced in a study of T cell responses to AZD1222 COVID-19 vaccine. Repertoires were generated with immunoSEQ multiplex PCR, while TCRdb's copy carries only in-frame clones and drops some. The sample has about 130,000 clones; approximately 88% are singletons. This sample comprised peripheral blood, obtained on day 0 of AZD1222 vaccination. The receptors come from an adult in good health.

The rearrangement links TRBV4-2 to TRBJ1-5; 7 nucleotides agree with TRBD1. Trimming cost V 0 bases and J 13 bases; bases outside gene matches: 12. Germline assignment: CDR1 LGHNA and CDR2 YNFKEQ. CDR3 length: 15 residues. The chain's CDR3 is CASSQEGRRGANQHF. The CDR3 nucleotides are TGTGCCAGCAGCCAAGAAGGTCGCAGGGGGGCCAATCAGCATTTT.

As regards this clone: This same CDR3 is encoded by further DNA sequences in the sample. The chain couples TRBV27 to TRBJ2-2, with D hard to call. This CDR3 comprises 13 residues. Between the trimmed V and J ends, which lost 2 bases and 0 bases, there was a span of 1 base. Germline loops: CDR1 MNHEY, CDR2 SMNVEV (reference sequence). For the CDR3, the DNA is TGTGCCAGCAGTTTAGCGAACACCGGGGAGCTGTTTTTT. Protein: CASSLANTGELFF.

The CDR3 spells CASSGATGGRGELFF. Here the CDR3 DNA reads TGCGCCAGCAGTGGGGCTACAGGGGGCAGGGGGGAGCTGTTTTTT. The V gene is TRBV10-2, the J gene TRBJ2-2; TRBD1 aligns across 9 bases. With 4 bases clipped from V and 8 bases from J, the junction kept 8 bases outside the gene matches. CDR1 and CDR2 from the germline V gene are WSHSY and SAAADI. This CDR3 is 15 amino acids long.